The 14 T cell receptor beta chains in this list originate from one sample, sequenced in a study of T cells in Graves' hyperthyroidism and ophthalmopathy. Amplification of TCR beta CDR3 regions was performed using RNA transcripts as template. When the TCR CDR3 underwent first-round RT-PCR, the HTBI primer set was used. Via MiXCR, TCRdb re-called the multiplex PCR reads, giving one row per CDR3 protein. The table records hundreds of thousands of distinct CDR3 sequences, around 16% of them present only once. Sequencing input: blood. The receptors come from a woman aged 40 to 49 with Graves' ophthalmopathy.

The chain carries TRBV20-1 and TRBJ2-1, with D unclear. The CDR3 runs to 14 residues. CDR1 is DFQATT, CDR2 SNEGSKA, per germline (reference sequence). Trimming left V 6 bases short and J 0 bases short, with 12 bases between. The CDR3 DNA is TGCAGTGCCACTCTTCGGAGCTCCTACAATGAGCAGTTCTTC. This sequence encodes CSATLRSSYNEQFF.

Regarding this clonotype: This could be a read error, since a much larger clone is one nucleotide away. The chain couples TRBV27 to TRBJ2-5; TRBD1 aligns across 7 bases. Trimming at V came to 8 bases and at J to 4 bases, leaving 16 bases not matched to a gene. There are 16 residues in the CDR3. The germline gives CDR1 MNHEY, CDR2 SMNVEV (reference sequence). CDR3 bases: TGTGCCAGCTGTCCGAACCTTAGGGGGCCAGGAGAGACCCAGTACTTC. Translated, it gives CASCPNLRGPGETQYF.

In its sample, this clonotype was seen many times. The chain carries TRBV2 and TRBJ2-2; 13 bases match TRBD2. The CDR3 extends over 17 amino acids. CDR1 and CDR2 from the germline V gene are SNHLY and FYNNEI. Trimming removed 4 bases from V and 2 bases from J; junction bases left unmatched: 4. The CDR3 is CASSGTSGGLNTGELFF. CDR3 in DNA: TGTGCCAGCAGTGGGACTAGCGGGGGCCTTAACACCGGGGAGCTGTTTTTT.

A note on this clonotype: With a much larger clone just one base away, this may be a read error. The chain links TRBV11-2 to TRBJ2-7; 12 nucleotides agree with TRBD2. This CDR3 contains 15 residues. Trimming at V came to 6 bases and at J to 9 bases, leaving 12 bases not matched to a gene. Germline lookup yields CDR1 SGHAT and CDR2 FQNNGV. The CDR3 coding sequence is TGTGCCAGCAGATTGGAACTAGCGGGAGGCAGTTGGCAGTACTTC. Translated: CASRLELAGGSWQYF.

Details on this clonotype: It is unclear where the CDR3 begins or ends on the DNA, so no DNA is shown, and the CDR3 is as TCRdb lists it. The J gene is TRBJ1-4, the V gene TRBV14; the table's D call, TRBD1, was not checked against the DNA. The CDR3 totals 16 residues, both ends included. Germline values: CDR1 SGHDN, CDR2 FVKESK. CDR3 residues: CASSRFGAGTNEKLFF.

The chain employs TRBV5-5 and TRBJ2-7; 11 nucleotides line up with TRBD1. The CDR3 sequence is 14 residues long. Germline CDR1 is SGHKS and CDR2 is YYEKEE (reference sequence). Losses at the gene ends were 2 bases for V and 6 bases for J; bases not matched to a gene: 4. This chain's CDR3 is CASSFQDRGLEQYF. The CDR3 DNA reads as TGTGCCAGCAGCTTCCAGGACAGGGGGCTCGAGCAGTACTTC.

The chain recombines TRBV20-1 with TRBJ2-5; no clear D gene. The V end lost 5 bases, the J end lost 5 bases, and 12 bases lay between the germline ends. There are 12 residues in the CDR3. Per germline, CDR1 DFQATT and CDR2 SNEGSKA (reference sequence). CDR3 nucleotides: TGCAGTGCTCCCGGGCCACGGGAGACCCAGTACTTC. This sequence encodes CSAPGPRETQYF.

The sample holds many counts of this clonotype. J is TRBJ1-1 and V is TRBV12-3 or TRBV12-4, with 10 bases aligning to TRBD1. V lost 5 bases to trimming and J lost 3 bases; unmatched junction nucleotides: 6. CDR3 length: 15 amino acids. CDR3 in amino acids: CASSPGDRGHTEAFF. The CDR3 DNA is TGTGCCAGCAGTCCCGGGGACAGGGGCCACACTGAAGCTTTCTTT.

The genes are TRBV7-2 and TRBJ1-6, with a tentative D call TRBD1 (6 bases). The CDR3 is made up of 15 amino acids. CDR1 is SGHTA and CDR2 is FQGNSA in the germline V gene. Trimming removed 1 base at V and 9 bases at J, with 13 bases between. In nucleotides, the CDR3 is TGTGCCAGCAGCTTAGGGGGGGGCATAGCTTCACCCCTCCACTTT. Residues: CASSLGGGIASPLHF.

V gene TRBV20-1 combines with J gene TRBJ1-4; D not resolved. V lost 3 bases to trimming and J lost 3 bases, with 8 bases between them. Germline CDR1 and CDR2: DFQATT and SNEGSKA (reference sequence). This CDR3 comprises 13 residues. The CDR3 here is CSARIGANEKLFF. CDR3 coding DNA: TGCAGTGCTAGGATAGGAGCTAATGAAAAACTGTTTTTT.

This clonotype has a handful of counts. This sequence joins TRBV5-6 and TRBJ2-3, with D unclear. The CDR3 is 13 residues long. The germline gives CDR1 SGHDT, CDR2 YYEEEE. V was cut by 1 base and J by 6 bases, with 9 bases left in between. The CDR3 is CASSLSNGDTQYF. Here the CDR3 DNA reads TGTGCCAGCAGCTTGAGCAACGGGGATACGCAGTATTTT.

This clonotype has a handful of counts. The DNA of the CDR3 is TGTGCCACCAGCAGAGATGTAGGGGCCTCCTACAATGAGCAGTTCTTC. It translates to CATSRDVGASYNEQFF. The chain carries TRBV15 and TRBJ2-1; D may be TRBD1 (5 bases). Germline loops: CDR1 LNHNV, CDR2 YYDKDF (reference sequence). The V and J ends lost 0 bases and 0 bases respectively, with 9 bases between them. The CDR3 has 16 residues.

This clonotype has a count of ten or more. The CDR3 sequence is CASSTSGNYNEQFF. CDR3 nucleotide sequence: TGTGCCAGCAGCACAAGCGGGAACTACAATGAGCAGTTCTTC. This chain links TRBV6-1 with TRBJ2-1, with TRBD2 identical over 7 bases. Germline V CDR1 and CDR2: MNHNS, SASEGT. The J segment lost 3 bases and the V segment lost 6 bases, leaving 5 bases of the junction unmatched. The CDR3 has 14 amino acids.

There are many counts of this clonotype. The genes are TRBV11-2 and TRBJ2-2; no definite D call. V shed 2 bases and J shed 10 bases, with 11 bases lying between them. The CDR3 has 13 amino acids. Germline values: CDR1 SGHAT, CDR2 FQNNGV. The DNA of the CDR3 is TGTGCCAGCAGCTTAAGGAATTATGTGGAGCTGTTTTTT. This codes for CASSLRNYVELFF.